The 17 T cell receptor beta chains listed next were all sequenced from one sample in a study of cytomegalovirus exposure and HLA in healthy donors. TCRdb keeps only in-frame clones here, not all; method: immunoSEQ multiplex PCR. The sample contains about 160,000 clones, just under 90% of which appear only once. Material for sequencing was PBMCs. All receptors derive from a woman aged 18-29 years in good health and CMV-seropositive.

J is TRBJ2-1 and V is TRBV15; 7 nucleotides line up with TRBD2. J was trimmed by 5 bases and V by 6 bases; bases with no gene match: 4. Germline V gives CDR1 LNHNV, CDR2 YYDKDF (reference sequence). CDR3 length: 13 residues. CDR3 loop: CATSGGGHNEQFF. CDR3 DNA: TGTGCCACCAGTGGGGGAGGGCACAATGAGCAGTTCTTC.

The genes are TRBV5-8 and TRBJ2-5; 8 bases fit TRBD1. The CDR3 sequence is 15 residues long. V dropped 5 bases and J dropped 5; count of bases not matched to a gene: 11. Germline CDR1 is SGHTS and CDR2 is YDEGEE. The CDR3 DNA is TGTGCCAGCAGGACCGGACAGGGATTGTCGGAGACCCAGTACTTC. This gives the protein CASRTGQGLSETQYF.

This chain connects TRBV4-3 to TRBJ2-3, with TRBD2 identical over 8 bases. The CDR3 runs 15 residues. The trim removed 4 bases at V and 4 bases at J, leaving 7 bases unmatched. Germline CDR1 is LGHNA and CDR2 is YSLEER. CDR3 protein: CASSLLAGGPDTQYF. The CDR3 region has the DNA TGCGCCAGCAGCCTCTTGGCGGGAGGCCCAGATACGCAGTATTTT.

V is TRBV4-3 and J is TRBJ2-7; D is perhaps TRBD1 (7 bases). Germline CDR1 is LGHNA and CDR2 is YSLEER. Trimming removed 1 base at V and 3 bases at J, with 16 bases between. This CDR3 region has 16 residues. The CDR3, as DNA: TGCGCCAGCAGCCAAGTGTTCCAGGGGGGATACTACGAGCAGTACTTC. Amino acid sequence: CASSQVFQGGYYEQYF.

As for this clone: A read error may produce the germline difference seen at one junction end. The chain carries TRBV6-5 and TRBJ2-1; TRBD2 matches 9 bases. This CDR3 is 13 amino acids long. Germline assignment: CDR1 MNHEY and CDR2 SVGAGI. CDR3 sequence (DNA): TGTGCCAGCAGGGGACTAGCCGGGGAGCTCTGGGTCTTC. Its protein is CASRGLAGELWVF.

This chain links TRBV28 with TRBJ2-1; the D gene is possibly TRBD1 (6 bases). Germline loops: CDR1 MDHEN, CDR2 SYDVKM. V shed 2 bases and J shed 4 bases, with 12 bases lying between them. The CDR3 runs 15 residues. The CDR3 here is CASSLPGTIYNEQFF. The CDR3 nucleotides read TGTGCCAGCAGTTTACCCGGGACAATTTACAATGAGCAGTTCTTC.

In DNA, the CDR3 is TGTGCCAGCAGCCCGTCGTTCGGGGCGGGAGAATACGAGCAGTACTTC. Translating gives CASSPSFGAGEYEQYF. The V call is TRBV7-8, the J call TRBJ2-7; 7 nucleotides line up with TRBD2. Trimming took 5 bases from V and 4 from J; bases not matched to a gene: 14. Germline CDR1 SGHVS, CDR2 FQNEAQ. This CDR3 comprises 16 residues.

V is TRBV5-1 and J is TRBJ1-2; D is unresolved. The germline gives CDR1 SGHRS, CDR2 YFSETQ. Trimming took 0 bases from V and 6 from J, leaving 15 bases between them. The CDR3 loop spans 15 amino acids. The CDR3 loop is CASSLAFPRTDGYTF. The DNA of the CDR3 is TGCGCCAGCAGCTTGGCGTTTCCCCGAACTGATGGCTACACCTTC.

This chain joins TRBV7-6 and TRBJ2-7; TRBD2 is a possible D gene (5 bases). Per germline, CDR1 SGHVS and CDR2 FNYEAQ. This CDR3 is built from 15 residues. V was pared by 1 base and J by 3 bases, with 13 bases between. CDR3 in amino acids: CASSLGIEGDYEQYF. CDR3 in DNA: TGTGCCAGCAGCTTAGGCATTGAGGGCGACTACGAGCAGTACTTC.

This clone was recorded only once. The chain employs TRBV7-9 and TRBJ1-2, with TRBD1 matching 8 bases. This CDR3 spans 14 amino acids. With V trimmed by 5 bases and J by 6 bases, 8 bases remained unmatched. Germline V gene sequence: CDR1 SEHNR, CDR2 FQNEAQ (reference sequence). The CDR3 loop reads CASSGGQGENGYTF. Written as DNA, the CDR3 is TGTGCCAGCAGCGGAGGACAGGGTGAGAATGGCTACACCTTC.

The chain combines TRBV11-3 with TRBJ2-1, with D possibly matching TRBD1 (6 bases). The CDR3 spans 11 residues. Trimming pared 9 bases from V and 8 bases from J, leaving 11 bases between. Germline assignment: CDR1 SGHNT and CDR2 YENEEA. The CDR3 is CASKKGDEQFF. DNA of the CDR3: TGTGCCAGTAAGAAGGGGGATGAGCAGTTCTTC.

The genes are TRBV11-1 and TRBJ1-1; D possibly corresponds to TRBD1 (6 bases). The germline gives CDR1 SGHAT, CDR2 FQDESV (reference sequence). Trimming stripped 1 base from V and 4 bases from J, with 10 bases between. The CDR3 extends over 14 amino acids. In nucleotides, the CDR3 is TGTGCCAGCAGCTTAGACGCCAGGGGCACTGAAGCTTTCTTT. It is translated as CASSLDARGTEAFF. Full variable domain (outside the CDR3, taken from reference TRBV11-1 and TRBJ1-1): EAEVAQSPRYKITEKSQAVAFWCDPISGHATLYWYRQILGQGPELLVQFQDESVVDDSQLPKDRFSAERLKGVDSTLKIQPAELGDSAMYLCASSLDARGTEAFFGQGTRLTVV.

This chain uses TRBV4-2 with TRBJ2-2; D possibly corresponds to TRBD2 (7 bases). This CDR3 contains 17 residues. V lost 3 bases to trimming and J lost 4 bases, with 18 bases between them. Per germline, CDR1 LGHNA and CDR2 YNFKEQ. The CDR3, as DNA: TGTGCCAGCAGCCATCTCCTGGGGGGGGCGGGCACCGGGGAGCTGTTTTTT. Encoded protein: CASSHLLGGAGTGELFF.

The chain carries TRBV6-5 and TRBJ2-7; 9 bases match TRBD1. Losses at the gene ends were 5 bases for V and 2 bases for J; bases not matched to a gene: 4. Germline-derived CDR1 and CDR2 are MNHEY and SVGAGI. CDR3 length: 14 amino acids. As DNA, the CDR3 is TGTGCCAGCAGTGACAGGGGGGGGACCTACGAGCAGTACTTC. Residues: CASSDRGGTYEQYF.

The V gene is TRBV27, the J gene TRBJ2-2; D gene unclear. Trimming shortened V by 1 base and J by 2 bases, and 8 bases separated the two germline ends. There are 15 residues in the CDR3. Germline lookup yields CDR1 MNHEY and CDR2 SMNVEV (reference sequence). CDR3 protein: CASSLWAGNTGELFF. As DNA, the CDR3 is TGTGCCAGCAGTTTATGGGCAGGCAACACCGGGGAGCTGTTTTTT.

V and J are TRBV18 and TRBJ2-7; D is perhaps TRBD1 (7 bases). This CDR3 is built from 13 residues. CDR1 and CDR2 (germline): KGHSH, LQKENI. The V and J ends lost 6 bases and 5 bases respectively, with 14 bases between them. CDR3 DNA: TGTGCCAGCTCCCGACAGGGAGGCGACGAGCAGTACTTC. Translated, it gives CASSRQGGDEQYF. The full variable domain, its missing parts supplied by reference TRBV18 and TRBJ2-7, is NAGVMQNPRHLVRRRGQEARLRCSPMKGHSHVYWYRQLPEEGLKFMVYLQKENIIDESGMPKERFSAEFPKEGPSILRIQQVVRGDSAAYFCASSRQGGDEQYFGPGTRLTVT.

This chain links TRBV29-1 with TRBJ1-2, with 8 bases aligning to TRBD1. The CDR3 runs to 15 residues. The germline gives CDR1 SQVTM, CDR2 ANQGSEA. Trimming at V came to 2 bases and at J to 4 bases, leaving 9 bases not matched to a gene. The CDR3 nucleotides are TGCAGCGTTGAATTCCGGCAGGGGGCTATCTATGGCTACACCTTC. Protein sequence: CSVEFRQGAIYGYTF.